The present T cell receptor beta chain was sequenced within a study of blood T cell repertoires in COVID-19. On the study more broadly: PBMCs, B-cell-depleted T cells, or T cells provided the cDNA or gDNA that made up the material.

CDR1 and CDR2 from the germline V gene are SGHAT and FQNNGV. The trim removed 1 base at V and 10 bases at J, leaving 11 bases unmatched. CDR3 length: 15 residues. This clone was seen just once. Repertoires were generated with immunoSEQ multiplex PCR, while TCRdb's copy carries only in-frame clones and drops some. The table has 75,000 to 90,000 clones, 85% seen once. The receptor comes from a man at least 80 years old with active or convalescent COVID-19. The sequencing input was peripheral blood. J is TRBJ1-1 and V is TRBV11-2; 8 bases fit TRBD1. CDR3 in amino acids: CASSLALAGGPRAFF. The CDR3 DNA follows: TGTGCCAGCAGCTTAGCGTTGGCAGGGGGCCCTAGAGCTTTCTTT.